Below are 18 T cell receptor beta chains sequenced from a single sample in a study of patients and donors after allogeneic stem cell transplantation. Using its own MiXCR run on the RT-PCR reads, TCRdb lists one record per CDR3 protein. In the table there are some 160,000 distinct CDR3 sequences, roughly 22% of which are singletons. Sequenced material: blood, either unsorted or a sorted T cell fraction (not recorded which). The receptors stem from a human donor who was either an allogeneic HSCT recipient or a stem cell or donor lymphocyte infusion donor (not recorded which). It is not recorded whose cells these are; they may come from a transplant donor.

The CDR3 sequence is CSARGWDSNYGYTF. The CDR3 region has the DNA TGCAGTGCTAGAGGCTGGGACAGCAACTATGGCTACACCTTC. The rearrangement joins TRBV20-1 to TRBJ1-2, with TRBD1 identical over 7 bases. V lost 1 base, J lost 2 bases, and 4 bases stayed unmatched. The CDR3 consists of 14 residues. In germline, CDR1 is DFQATT, CDR2 SNEGSKA (reference sequence).

The CDR3 protein is CASSYLGGGYGYTF. For the CDR3, the DNA is TGTGCCAGCAGTTACTTAGGAGGGGGGTATGGCTACACCTTC. The rearrangement joins TRBV6-5 to TRBJ1-2; possibly TRBD1 for D (6 bases). Trimming left V 1 base short and J 5 bases short, with 11 bases between. This CDR3 is built from 14 residues. Per the germline V gene, CDR1 is MNHEY and CDR2 is SVGAGI.

This clonotype was picked up a small number of times. V gene TRBV6-2 or TRBV6-3 combines with J gene TRBJ2-7, with D perhaps TRBD2 (6 bases). V lost 4 bases, J lost 5 bases, and 12 bases lay in between. CDR1 is MNHEY and CDR2 is SVGEGT in the germline V gene. The CDR3 is made up of 13 amino acids. The DNA of the CDR3 is TGTGCCAGCAGTTCCCAACTAGCCCACGAGCAGTACTTC. This sequence encodes CASSSQLAHEQYF.

The chain employs TRBV6-1 and TRBJ1-6, with D uncertain. Trimming removed 2 bases at V and 0 bases at J, with 8 bases between. The CDR3 runs 16 residues. Germline values: CDR1 MNHNS, CDR2 SASEGT. The CDR3: CASSERASSYNSPLHF. The CDR3 DNA reads TGTGCCAGCAGTGAACGGGCGAGCTCCTATAATTCACCCCTCCACTTT.

The V gene is TRBV12-3 or TRBV12-4, the J gene TRBJ1-3; D is possibly TRBD1 (5 bases). The CDR3 totals 20 residues. V lost 2 bases and J lost 1, with 24 bases in between. In DNA, the CDR3 is TGTGCCAGCAGTTTATACCTTCGGGGGATTGGTTACGCGTCTGGAAACACCATATATTTT. Amino acid sequence: CASSLYLRGIGYASGNTIYF.

A word on this clonotype: A read error may be the cause here, since a much bigger clone is one base away. This chain uses TRBV7-9 with TRBJ1-2, with 8 positions matching TRBD1. The CDR3 contains 16 residues. The germline V gene encodes CDR1 SEHNR and CDR2 FQNEAQ (reference sequence). CDR3 DNA sequence: TGTGCCGGCAGTTCCGGACAGGGAGGAGGGTTTTACGGCTACACCTTC. As protein: CAGSSGQGGGFYGYTF.

To note about this clonotype: Here the CDR3 omits its conserved ending phenylalanine or tryptophan, so a read error is the likely source. The chain has TRBV10-3 and TRBJ1-4; D unresolved. The germline V gene encodes CDR1 ENHRY and CDR2 SYGVKD. V dropped 6 bases and J dropped 8 bases, with 16 bases sitting between them. There are 14 residues in the CDR3. CDR3 bases: TGTGCCATCAGCGCTCGATCAACGCGGGAAAAACTGTTTTTG. Translation gives CAISARSTREKLFL.

This clonotype was found many times. V usage is TRBV7-8 and J usage is TRBJ2-5; D gene unclear. Germline V lookup: CDR1 SGHVS, CDR2 FQNEAQ. CDR3 size: 13 residues. The germline V and J ends were trimmed by 1 base and 7 bases, with 10 bases remaining between them. In DNA, the CDR3 is TGTGCCAGCAGCTTAGTAGAAATCGGGACCCAGTACTTC. This encodes CASSLVEIGTQYF.

This rearrangement joins TRBV29-1 to TRBJ2-1; weak D call: TRBD2 (6 bases). The CDR3 sequence is 13 residues long. CDR1 and CDR2 (germline): SQVTM, ANQGSEA. The germline V and J ends were trimmed by 6 bases and 10 bases, with 19 bases remaining between them. CDR3 bases: TGCAGCGTAGTATCCCGGGGGTTGTGGGAGCAGTTCTTC. As protein: CSVVSRGLWEQFF.

The chain is built from TRBV7-9 and TRBJ1-2; D remains ambiguous. This CDR3 has 12 residues. V lost 5 bases to trimming and J lost 3 bases, with 7 bases between them. The germline CDR1 and CDR2 sequences are SEHNR and FQNEAQ (reference sequence). The CDR3 DNA follows: TGTGCCAGCAGCCCCCTCGACTATGGCTACACCTTC. Its translation: CASSPLDYGYTF.

This clonotype came up a few times. The chain links TRBV29-1 to TRBJ2-3; 9 bases line up with TRBD1. The germline gives CDR1 SQVTM, CDR2 ANQGSEA. Losses at the gene ends were 3 bases for V and 2 bases for J; bases not matched to a gene: 6. This CDR3 has 15 amino acids. CDR3 region: CSVDRDRALTDTQYF. For the CDR3, the DNA is TGCAGCGTTGATCGGGACAGGGCCCTCACAGATACGCAGTATTTT.

This clonotype showed up just a few times. This chain uses TRBV15 with TRBJ1-1; TRBD1 is a possible D gene (6 bases). With 0 bases removed from V and 8 bases from J, the gap between germline ends came to 16 bases. The CDR3 covers 15 residues. CDR1 LNHNV and CDR2 YYDKDF come from the germline V gene (reference sequence). CDR3 in DNA: TGTGCCACCAGCAGAGATTTAGGACAGCTCAGCGAAGCTTTCTTT. Translating it yields CATSRDLGQLSEAFF.

The chain joins TRBV6-2 or TRBV6-3 to TRBJ2-1, with a weak D call TRBD1 (6 bases). The ends were cut back, 6 bases at V and 13 bases at J, with 13 bases in the middle. The germline V gene encodes CDR1 MNHEY and CDR2 SVGEGT. The CDR3 covers 11 residues. CDR3 nucleotides: TGTGCCAGCAGCACCAGCAGGGGACAGTTCTTC. It encodes CASSTSRGQFF.

A few counts support this clonotype. The chain links TRBV5-5 to TRBJ1-2; D gene ambiguous. This CDR3 is 15 amino acids long. V lost 2 bases to trimming and J lost 2 bases, with 13 bases between them. Germline CDR1 SGHKS, CDR2 YYEKEE (reference sequence). CDR3: CASSFDDTENYGYTF. In DNA form, the CDR3 reads TGTGCCAGCAGCTTCGACGACACCGAAAACTATGGCTACACCTTC.

The CDR3 DNA reads TGTGCCAGCATCCTGAGTGCGGGAGCCTACGAGCAGTACTTC. It codes for CASILSAGAYEQYF. The chain carries TRBV7-9 and TRBJ2-7; 7 bases fit TRBD2. Germline assignment: CDR1 SEHNR and CDR2 FQNEAQ (reference sequence). Germline trimming cut 7 bases from V and 2 bases from J; bases unmatched to any gene: 8. This CDR3 has 14 amino acids.

This clonotype has a count of ten or more. The gene calls are TRBV12-3 or TRBV12-4 and TRBJ1-1; no reliable D call. The V end lost 3 bases, the J end lost 4 bases, and 3 bases lay between the germline ends. The CDR3 has 11 amino acids. The CDR3 sequence: CASSFGTEAFF. DNA for the CDR3: TGTGCCAGCAGTTTCGGCACTGAAGCTTTCTTT.

This clonotype was found a few times. The chain combines TRBV5-1 with TRBJ2-7; D unresolved. Trimming shortened V by 0 bases and J by 3 bases, and 10 bases separated the two germline ends. The CDR3 covers 14 residues. Per germline, CDR1 SGHRS and CDR2 YFSETQ. The CDR3: CASSLEPGLYEQYF. CDR3 coding DNA: TGCGCCAGCAGCTTGGAGCCAGGCCTCTACGAGCAGTACTTC.

The table lists this clonotype with a few counts. This chain uses TRBV6-5 with TRBJ1-1; 7 bases are shared with TRBD1. Trimming cost V 6 bases and J 5 bases; bases outside gene matches: 9. The length of the CDR3 is 14 residues. The germline V gene has CDR1 MNHEY and CDR2 SVGAGI. CDR3 residues: CASSPGQDRTEAFF. The CDR3 DNA is TGTGCCAGCAGCCCGGGGCAGGACAGGACTGAAGCTTTCTTT.